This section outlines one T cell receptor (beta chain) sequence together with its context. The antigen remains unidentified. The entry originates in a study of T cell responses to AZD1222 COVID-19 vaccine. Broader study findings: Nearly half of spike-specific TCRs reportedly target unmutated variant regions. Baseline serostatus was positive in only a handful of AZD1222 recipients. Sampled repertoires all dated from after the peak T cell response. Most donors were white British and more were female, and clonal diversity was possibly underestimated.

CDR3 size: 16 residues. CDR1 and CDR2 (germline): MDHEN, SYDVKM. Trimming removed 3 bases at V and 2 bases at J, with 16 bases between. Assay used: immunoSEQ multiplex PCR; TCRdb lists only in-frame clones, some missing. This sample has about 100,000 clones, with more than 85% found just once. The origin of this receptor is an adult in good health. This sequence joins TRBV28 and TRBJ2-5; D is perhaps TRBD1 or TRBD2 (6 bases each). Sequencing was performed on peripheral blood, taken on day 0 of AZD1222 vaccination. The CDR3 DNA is TGTGCCAGCAGTTTGGTGGGGGCGGGGCGTCAAGAGACCCAGTACTTC. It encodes CASSLVGAGRQETQYF.